This T cell receptor (beta chain) originates from a study of T cell responses to AZD1222 COVID-19 vaccine. This CDR3 has 16 residues. V shed 2 bases and J 9 bases; nucleotides not matched to a gene: 10. Germline V gene lookup returns CDR1 SNHLY and CDR2 FYNNEI. The method was immunoSEQ multiplex PCR; TCRdb's version includes in-frame clones alone and lacks a portion of them. This table has approximately 130,000 clones, roughly 88% appearing once. V and J are TRBV2 and TRBJ2-1; 10 bases are shared with TRBD2. The sample was peripheral blood, taken 28 days after the second AZD1222 dose. This receptor was obtained from an adult who received the AZD1222 COVID-19 vaccine. CDR3 nucleotide sequence: TGTGCCAGCAGTGAATTTTCCAGCGGGGGGGTGGGTGAGCAGTTCTTC. Its protein product is CASSEFSSGGVGEQFF.